Below, 17 T cell receptor beta chains from the same sample are listed, as sequenced in a study of OX40 agonist ivuxolimab in advanced cancers. Method: immunoSEQ multiplex PCR; TCRdb's copy keeps in-frame clones and lacks some. The table has tens of thousands of clones, around four fifths seen once; the top ten hold over 11%. This sample comprised CD4+ or CD8+ T cells sorted from blood, obtained in a trial of the OX40 agonist ivuxolimab. The source is an adult with an advanced solid tumor such as melanoma, head and neck, liver or kidney cancer.

This sequence joins TRBV28 and TRBJ1-3; 8 positions match TRBD1. CDR1 is MDHEN, CDR2 SYDVKM, per germline. The J segment lost 4 bases and the V segment lost 3 bases, leaving 2 bases of the junction unmatched. The CDR3 covers 14 residues. Written as DNA, the CDR3 is TGTGCCAGCAGTTTCAGGGGGCGAGGAAACACCATATATTTT. Translation: CASSFRGRGNTIYF.

This clone was found once. The CDR3 region is CASTQRGMSGGRETQYF. The CDR3, as DNA: TGTGCCAGCACCCAACGGGGGATGAGCGGGGGTAGGGAGACCCAGTACTTC. The chain links TRBV5-4 to TRBJ2-5; TRBD2 agrees at 8 bases. CDR1 is SGHNT, CDR2 YYREEE, per germline (reference sequence). The CDR3 spans 17 residues. Unmatched junction bases numbered 18, after V lost 6 bases and J lost 5 bases.

The chain combines TRBV13 with TRBJ1-1; D remains unclear. The CDR3 contains 13 residues. Germline CDR1 and CDR2: PRHDT and FYEKMQ (reference sequence). V was cut by 1 base and J by 0 bases, with 3 bases left in between. DNA for the CDR3: TGTGCCAGCAGCTTAGACCTGAACACTGAAGCTTTCTTT. Its translation: CASSLDLNTEAFF.

The chain recombines TRBV4-3 with TRBJ2-7; D possibly corresponds to TRBD1 (5 bases). The CDR3 sequence is 14 residues long. Germline V lookup: CDR1 LGHNA, CDR2 YSLEER. V was clipped by 0 bases and J by 2 bases, with 8 bases between them. The CDR3 protein is CASSQEAGPYEQYF. As DNA, the CDR3 is TGCGCCAGCAGCCAAGAAGCAGGGCCCTACGAGCAGTACTTC.

The CDR3 sequence is CATSRGGEGSYNEQFF. CDR3 bases: TGTGCCACCAGCAGAGGGGGCGAGGGCTCCTACAATGAGCAGTTCTTC. This sequence joins TRBV15 and TRBJ2-1; D tentatively reads TRBD1 or TRBD2 (5 bases each). The CDR3 length is 16 residues. CDR1 is LNHNV, CDR2 YYDKDF, per germline (reference sequence). The V end was cut by 1 base, the J end by 0 bases, with 10 bases between.

As for this clone: The conserved closing phenylalanine or tryptophan is absent in this CDR3, likely reflecting a read error. The CDR3 reads CASSWTGGLFYGYTL. CDR3 bases: TGCGCCAGCAGCTGGACAGGGGGATTATTCTATGGCTACACCCTC. The rearrangement links TRBV5-1 to TRBJ1-2, with 10 bases identical to TRBD1. CDR3 size: 15 residues. The J segment lost 4 bases and the V segment lost 3 bases, leaving 6 bases of the junction unmatched. Germline V gene lookup returns CDR1 SGHRS and CDR2 YFSETQ.

The gene calls are TRBV4-1 and TRBJ1-2; D is perhaps TRBD1 (6 bases). Germline values: CDR1 MGHRA, CDR2 YSYEKL. Trimming shortened V by 1 base and J by 4 bases, and 19 bases separated the two germline ends. There are 17 residues in the CDR3. This chain's CDR3 is CASSQGTGQLYPYGYTF. CDR3 coding DNA: TGCGCCAGCAGCCAAGGGACTGGACAGCTCTACCCCTATGGCTACACCTTC.

The chain couples TRBV6-4 to TRBJ1-2; D gene uncertain. Germline V CDR1 and CDR2: MRHNA, SNTAGT. Trimming took off 2 bases at V and 2 bases at J, with 3 bases between the two ends. The CDR3 has 12 residues. The CDR3, as DNA: TGTGCCAGCAGTGACCGAAACTATGGCTACACCTTC. Translating it yields CASSDRNYGYTF.

In its sample, this clone ranks as large (0.1 to 1%). The V and J genes are TRBV10-3 and TRBJ1-6; TRBD1 matches 11 bases. CDR3 length: 16 residues. Trimming at V came to 10 bases and at J to 3 bases, leaving 8 bases not matched to a gene. Germline V gene lookup returns CDR1 ENHRY and CDR2 SYGVKD. This CDR3 reads CATNPGTGGYNSPLHF. CDR3 nucleotide sequence: TGTGCCACCAACCCCGGGACAGGGGGCTATAATTCACCCCTCCACTTT.

CDR3 region: CASGAGGGYTF. For the CDR3, the DNA is TGTGCCAGCGGAGCAGGCGGCGGCTACACCTTC. This sequence joins TRBV25-1 and TRBJ1-2; D is uncertain. CDR3 length equals 11 residues. Germline V gene data show CDR1 as MGHDK and CDR2 as SYGVNS. V lost 8 bases and J 8 bases, leaving 12 bases between the germline ends.

Worth noting for this clone: Compared with germline, one end of the junction differs, possibly owing to a read error. This chain connects TRBV7-8 to TRBJ2-5; D might be TRBD1 (6 bases). This CDR3 spans 11 amino acids. CDR1 SGHVS and CDR2 FQNEAQ come from the germline V gene. Here the CDR3 reads CASSSVGTKNF. CDR3 DNA sequence: TGTGCCAGCAGCTCAGTCGGGACAAAAAACTTC. Complete variable domain (other parts from reference TRBV7-8 and TRBJ2-5): GAGVSQSPRYKVAKRGQDVALRCDPISGHVSLFWYQQALGQGPEFLTYFQNEAQLDKSGLPSDRFFAERPEGSVSTLKIQRTQQEDSAVYLCASSSVGTKNFGPGTRLLVL.

The chain links TRBV5-1 to TRBJ2-1; D is perhaps TRBD2 (7 bases). This CDR3 is 11 amino acids long. CDR1 is SGHRS and CDR2 is YFSETQ in the germline V gene. This CDR3 is CGSRGGSEQFF. The CDR3 DNA reads TGCGGCAGTAGGGGGGGCAGTGAGCAGTTCTTC.

This clone came up a few times. The chain joins TRBV7-2 to TRBJ2-7; 12 positions agree with TRBD1. Losses at the gene ends were 2 bases for V and 5 bases for J; bases not matched to a gene: 10. CDR1 and CDR2 from the germline V gene are SGHTA and FQGNSA. The CDR3 totals 17 residues. The CDR3 loop is CASSLTFPGQGADEQYF. In DNA form, the CDR3 reads TGTGCCAGCAGCTTAACCTTTCCGGGACAGGGGGCCGACGAGCAGTACTTC.

This clone was seen just once. The rearrangement joins TRBV11-2 to TRBJ1-2, with 7 bases lining up with TRBD1. V was pared by 1 base and J by 3 bases, with 2 bases of the junction left unmatched. The CDR3 sequence is 14 residues long. Germline CDR1 is SGHAT and CDR2 is FQNNGV. CDR3 DNA: TGTGCCAGCAGCTTAGGGGACAGCGACTATGGCTACACCTTC. Translating gives CASSLGDSDYGYTF. Using reference TRBV11-2 and TRBJ1-2 for the parts outside the CDR3, the full variable domain is EAGVAQSPRYKIIEKRQSVAFWCNPISGHATLYWYQQILGQGPKLLIQFQNNGVVDDSQLPKDRFSAERLKGVDSTLKIQPAKLEDSAVYLCASSLGDSDYGYTFGSGTRLTVV.

This clone showed up just once. The rearrangement joins TRBV9 to TRBJ1-1; maybe TRBD1 (5 bases). Germline V gene data show CDR1 as SGDLS and CDR2 as YYNGEE. This CDR3 contains 13 residues. Trimming pared 6 bases from V and 4 bases from J, leaving 13 bases between. The CDR3 nucleotides are TGTGCCAGCAACCCGGAGGGGTTCACTGAAGCTTTCTTT. Amino acid sequence: CASNPEGFTEAFF.

The rearrangement joins TRBV20-1 to TRBJ2-5; D uncertain. Germline V gives CDR1 DFQATT, CDR2 SNEGSKA (reference sequence). V was clipped by 0 bases and J by 7 bases, with 3 bases between them. This CDR3 is 10 amino acids long. The CDR3 DNA follows: TGCAGTGCTAGAGAAGGGACCCAGTACTTC. Translated: CSAREGTQYF.

In its sample, this clone was seen a few times. The chain couples TRBV5-1 to TRBJ2-3, with D tentatively TRBD1 (6 bases). Germline V gene data show CDR1 as SGHRS and CDR2 as YFSETQ. V lost 3 bases to trimming and J lost 2 bases, with 16 bases between them. This CDR3 comprises 16 residues. For the CDR3, the DNA is TGCGCCAGCAGCTCGTATCAGGGGCAAGACACAGATACGCAGTATTTT. Protein: CASSSYQGQDTDTQYF. The whole variable domain, remainder taken from reference TRBV5-1 and TRBJ2-3, is KAGVTQTPRYLIKTRGQQVTLSCSPISGHRSVSWYQQTPGQGLQFLFEYFSETQRNKGNFPGRFSGRQFSNSRSEMNVSTLELGDSALYLCASSSYQGQDTDTQYFGPGTRLTVL.